Each of the 10 T cell receptor beta chains below was sequenced from the same sample in a study of cytomegalovirus exposure and HLA in healthy donors. The primer mix had 60 Vbeta and 13 Jbeta primers. TCRdb keeps only in-frame clones here, not all; method: immunoSEQ multiplex PCR. The profile covers over 130,000 clones, with approximately 78% appearing a single time and roughly 6% taken by the ten largest. Sequenced input: PBMCs. The receptors stem from a middle-aged woman in good health and CMV-seropositive.

This clone was observed a few times. The chain recombines TRBV19 with TRBJ2-5; 11 nucleotides match TRBD2. The V and J ends lost 6 bases and 4 bases, in that order; junction bases with no gene match: 4. The CDR3 spans 14 residues. Germline V gene lookup returns CDR1 LNHDA and CDR2 SQIVND (reference sequence). As DNA, the CDR3 is TGTGCCAGTAGCCCTACTAGCGGGAGAGAGACCCAGTACTTC. Residues: CASSPTSGRETQYF.

The chain uses TRBV30 and TRBJ1-2; D not resolved. V lost 0 bases, J lost 9 bases, and 8 bases lay in between. This CDR3 has 11 amino acids. The germline V gene has CDR1 GTSNPN and CDR2 SVGIG (reference sequence). The CDR3 DNA reads as TGTGCCTGGAGTGTACGACAAAGCTACACCTTC. This codes for CAWSVRQSYTF.

The rearrangement uses TRBV25-1 and TRBJ2-5, with TRBD2 identical over 7 bases. The ends lost 4 bases at V and 5 bases at J; junction bases unmatched: 7. Germline V gene data show CDR1 as MGHDK and CDR2 as SYGVNS. The CDR3 covers 14 residues. CDR3 DNA sequence: TGTGCCAGCAGTGGGGGGGGGAGTAAGGAGACCCAGTACTTC. Translation gives CASSGGGSKETQYF.

The V call is TRBV19, the J call TRBJ2-7; weak D call: TRBD2 (6 bases). CDR3 size: 15 residues. V dropped 4 bases and J dropped 2 bases, with 15 bases sitting between them. From germline, CDR1 is LNHDA and CDR2 SQIVND (reference sequence). The CDR3 spells CASSKRAEGPYEQYF. CDR3 bases: TGTGCCAGTAGTAAGAGGGCGGAGGGTCCCTACGAGCAGTACTTC.

This clone was seen many times. This chain connects TRBV9 to TRBJ1-1; TRBD1 might be the D (5 bases). Between the trimmed V and J ends, which lost 0 bases and 8 bases, there was a span of 14 bases. The CDR3 spans 14 residues. Germline V gene lookup returns CDR1 SGDLS and CDR2 YYNGEE. The DNA of the CDR3 is TGTGCCAGCAGCGTAGTGGGGGGACGGCCGGAAGCTTTCTTT. Translated: CASSVVGGRPEAFF. Variable domain in full (rest from reference TRBV9 and TRBJ1-1): DSGVTQTPKHLITATGQRVTLRCSPRSGDLSVYWYQQSLDQGLQFLIQYYNGEERAKGNILERFSAQQFPDLHSELNLSSLELGDSALYFCASSVVGGRPEAFFGQGTRLTVV.

The chain is built from TRBV19 and TRBJ1-5, with D possibly matching TRBD1 (5 bases). Trimming cost V 6 bases and J 7 bases, with 13 bases left between them. This CDR3 spans 13 amino acids. CDR1 is LNHDA and CDR2 is SQIVND in the germline V gene (reference sequence). This chain's CDR3 is CASRDIQGQPQHF. In DNA form, the CDR3 reads TGTGCCAGTAGGGATATTCAGGGACAGCCCCAGCATTTT.

This chain links TRBV11-3 with TRBJ2-7, with a possible D match to TRBD1 (5 bases). V lost 4 bases, J lost 3 bases, and 10 bases lay in between. CDR3 length: 13 residues. CDR1 and CDR2 from the germline V gene are SGHNT and YENEEA. For the CDR3, the DNA is TGTGCCAGCAGCTCAGGGAATTTCTACGAGCAGTACTTC. Encoded protein: CASSSGNFYEQYF.

The V call is TRBV6-1, the J call TRBJ2-7; 13 bases match TRBD2. The CDR3 is 14 amino acids. V gave up 7 bases and J gave up 7 bases; unmatched junction bases: 7. From germline, CDR1 is MNHNS and CDR2 SASEGT. The CDR3 loop reads CASNPTSGRKEQYF. For the CDR3, the DNA is TGTGCCAGCAACCCGACTAGCGGGAGGAAGGAGCAGTACTTC.

V gene TRBV7-9 combines with J gene TRBJ2-7; 8 bases fit TRBD2. CDR1 and CDR2 (germline): SEHNR, FQNEAQ (reference sequence). J was trimmed by 6 bases and V by 6 bases; bases with no gene match: 7. The CDR3 is 13 amino acids. This chain's CDR3 is CASRSGGDREQYF. In nucleotides, the CDR3 is TGTGCCAGCAGGTCGGGAGGGGACCGCGAGCAGTACTTC. The whole variable domain, remainder taken from reference TRBV7-9 and TRBJ2-7, is DTGVSQNPRHKITKRGQNVTFRCDPISEHNRLYWYRQTLGQGPEFLTYFQNEAQLEKSRLLSDRFSAERPKGSFSTLEIQRTEQGDSAMYLCASRSGGDREQYFGPGTRLTVT.

The chain is built from TRBV10-2 and TRBJ1-5; D remains ambiguous. Germline values: CDR1 WSHSY, CDR2 SAAADI. V was trimmed by 3 bases and J by 4 bases, leaving 10 bases between them. This CDR3 contains 14 residues. In nucleotides, the CDR3 is TGCGCCAGCAGTGACCGTGTTCAGAATCAGCCCCAGCATTTT. Protein sequence: CASSDRVQNQPQHF.